This T cell receptor beta chain emerged from a study of cytomegalovirus exposure and HLA in healthy donors. In its sample, this clone was seen a few times. What it recognizes is unknown. This CDR3 has 14 residues. Germline V lookup: CDR1 SNHLY, CDR2 FYNNEI. V lost 6 bases and J 9 bases, leaving 15 bases between the germline ends. PCR primers comprised 60 Vbeta and 13 Jbeta primers. TCRdb's table, derived via immunoSEQ multiplex PCR, lists solely in-frame clones and lacks some. Of 200,000 to 250,000 clones detected, roughly 80% appear once; the ten largest clones hold approximately 2.8%. General study results and limits: Later on, a genetic analysis was performed. It linked a missense variant in DCLRE1C with V- and J-gene trimming of TCR beta. Equally common other TCR beta chains were less clonally expanded than HLA-associated ones, a later analysis found.

This clonotype was obtained from a man aged 25 to 40 in good health and CMV-seronegative. The chain is built from TRBV2 and TRBJ1-6; D remains unclear. Sequenced sample: PBMCs. The DNA of the CDR3 is TGTGCCAGCAGGATGGGCCCTCGGGGTTCACCCCTCCACTTT. Translated: CASRMGPRGSPLHF.